Listed here are 11 T cell receptor beta chains from one sample, sequenced in a study of blood T cell repertoires in COVID-19. Profiled with immunoSEQ multiplex PCR; TCRdb holds only in-frame clones, not every one. The repertoire holds about 360,000 clones, with 75% to 90% as singletons. Material for sequencing was peripheral blood. The receptors stem from a woman aged 55-70 years with COVID-19, enrolled during active disease.

This rearrangement joins TRBV3-1 (or the pseudogene TRBV3-2) to TRBJ1-2; the D is unclear. Trimming shortened V by 2 bases and J by 4 bases, and 11 bases separated the two germline ends. The germline V gene encodes CDR1 LGHDT and CDR2 YNNKEL (reference sequence). This CDR3 comprises 14 residues. The CDR3, as DNA: TGTGCCAGCAGCCAACGCCTGCAGGCCTATGGCTACACCTTC. Translating gives CASSQRLQAYGYTF.

This chain uses TRBV6-5 with TRBJ1-5; D perhaps matches TRBD1 (5 bases). This CDR3 region has 14 residues. Between the trimmed V and J ends, which lost 3 bases and 4 bases, there was a span of 10 bases. Germline V gene lookup returns CDR1 MNHEY and CDR2 SVGAGI. Here the CDR3 DNA reads TGTGCCAGCAGTTATGGGGCACCGAATCAGCCCCAGCATTTT. It codes for CASSYGAPNQPQHF.

This clone has just one count. The chain has TRBV11-2 and TRBJ2-1; D ambiguous. Germline V gene lookup returns CDR1 SGHAT and CDR2 FQNNGV. CDR3 length: 15 amino acids. Trimming cost V 5 bases and J 2 bases, with 13 bases left between them. The CDR3 bases are TGTGCCAGCAGCCCAACTACCCAACCCTACAATGAGCAGTTCTTC. Translated, it gives CASSPTTQPYNEQFF.

CDR3 coding DNA: TGTGCCAGCAGCTTAGAATCGGGGATGAACACTGAAGCTTTCTTT. Translation gives CASSLESGMNTEAFF. The chain recombines TRBV7-2 with TRBJ1-1; D is uncertain. The CDR3 is made up of 15 amino acids. The germline V gene has CDR1 SGHTA and CDR2 FQGNSA. Trimming stripped 1 base from V and 0 bases from J, with 9 bases between.

This clone occurred once. This rearrangement joins TRBV5-1 to TRBJ1-2; D not resolved. Germline V CDR1 and CDR2: SGHRS, YFSETQ. The CDR3 spans 15 residues. With 4 bases removed from V and 4 bases from J, the gap between germline ends came to 17 bases. The CDR3 DNA sequence: TGCGCCAGCAGCCCCTCCCCCGGGGAAGGCTATGGCTACACCTTC. Protein product: CASSPSPGEGYGYTF.

This chain joins TRBV9 and TRBJ2-3; a possible D gene is TRBD2 (6 bases). CDR3 length: 15 amino acids. Germline assignment: CDR1 SGDLS and CDR2 YYNGEE. The V and J ends lost 5 bases and 4 bases respectively, with 17 bases between them. As DNA, the CDR3 is TGTGCCAGCAGTCCCCGGGAGCAGACGGCAGATACGCAGTATTTT. This sequence encodes CASSPREQTADTQYF.

The V call is TRBV14, the J call TRBJ1-1; no definite D call. Germline CDR1 reads SGHDN; CDR2 reads FVKESK. This CDR3 spans 13 amino acids. V dropped 3 bases and J dropped 4 bases, with 9 bases sitting between them. The CDR3 nucleotides are TGTGCCAGCAGCCAGAACATTCGCACTGAAGCTTTCTTT. Translating gives CASSQNIRTEAFF.

This clone was seen a handful of times. The genes are TRBV28 and TRBJ1-5; 9 bases match TRBD1. This CDR3 is 14 amino acids long. The V gene's germline CDR1 is MDHEN and CDR2 SYDVKM. After removal of 6 bases from V and 11 bases from J, the junction contained 11 bases not matched to a gene. CDR3 sequence (DNA): TGTGCCAGCAGCACGGGACAGGGAGGGGAATCCCAGCATTTT. This gives the protein CASSTGQGGESQHF.

The chain recombines TRBV18 with TRBJ2-7, with 7 bases that match TRBD1. From germline, CDR1 is KGHSH and CDR2 LQKENI. J was trimmed by 1 base and V by 6 bases; bases with no gene match: 3. The CDR3 sequence is 13 residues long. As DNA, the CDR3 is TGTGCCAGCTCTACGGGACAGTCCTACGAGCAGTACTTC. It translates to CASSTGQSYEQYF.

The genes are TRBV4-3 and TRBJ1-1; D is perhaps TRBD1 (6 bases). This CDR3 spans 15 amino acids. Germline V gene sequence: CDR1 LGHNA, CDR2 YSLEER. Trimming stripped 0 bases from V and 3 bases from J, with 11 bases between. CDR3 nucleotides: TGCGCCAGCAGCCAAGATTCAGGGGTCGACACTGAAGCTTTCTTT. It is translated as CASSQDSGVDTEAFF.

V usage is TRBV11-3 and J usage is TRBJ1-1, with D hard to call. Trimming removed 4 bases at V and 5 bases at J, with 14 bases between. The CDR3 sequence is 14 residues long. CDR1 and CDR2 (germline): SGHNT, YENEEA. CDR3: CASSSGEGETEAFF. The CDR3 bases are TGTGCCAGCAGCTCCGGGGAGGGTGAGACTGAAGCTTTCTTT.